These T cell receptor beta chains were read from a single sample in a study of Graves' ophthalmopathy and Graves' hyperthyroidism. TCRdb reanalysed the multiplex PCR reads using MiXCR and keeps one entry per CDR3 protein. In the table there are 620,000 or so distinct CDR3 sequences, about a fifth of which are singletons. The sequencing sample was made of peripheral blood. The origin of the receptors is a woman aged 18 to 35 with stable Graves' hyperthyroidism. Some clones in this sample may be carry-over from other donors' samples. Each CDR3 is given with its conserved first and last residue. Each record gives: clone size, D gene, J gene, V gene, CDR3 protein, CDR3 DNA. The D gene is left open where the match is weak. Clone size appears in some rows only: once, few, many, or a class for an expanded clone.

many TRBD2 TRBJ2-7 TRBV28 CASCSRGATEQYF TGTGCCAGCTGCTCGCGGGGGGCGACGGAGCAGTACTTC
many TRBD1 TRBJ1-1 TRBV6-5 CASSYSTAGGDEAFF TGTGCCAGCAGTTACTCCACTGCAGGGGGCGATGAAGCTTTCTTT
many TRBD2 TRBJ2-5 TRBV10-3 CAIKASGRSQETQYF TGTGCCATCAAGGCTAGCGGGAGATCCCAAGAGACCCAGTACTTC
few TRBD2 TRBJ2-7 TRBV28 CASAVTSGNYEQYF TGTGCCAGCGCTGTGACTAGCGGGAACTACGAGCAGTACTTC
few . TRBJ1-1 TRBV7-2 CASRSPEVPEAFF TGTGCCAGCAGATCACCTGAGGTACCCGAAGCTTTCTTT
few . TRBJ1-1 TRBV12-3/TRBV12-4 CASSLGGYINAEAFF TGTGCCAGCAGTTTAGGAGGGTACATCAACGCTGAAGCTTTCTTT
. . TRBJ1-1 TRBV6-2/TRBV6-3 CASSETERLAEAFF TGTGCCAGCAGTGAGACGGAGAGGCTCGCTGAAGCTTTCTTT
many . TRBJ2-4 TRBV11-2 CASSLTRQTPLAKNIQYF TGTGCCAGCAGCTTAACACGACAAACCCCTTTAGCCAAAAACATTCAGTACTTC
many . TRBJ2-7 TRBV7-2 CASSQVVAYEQYF TGTGCCAGCAGCCAAGTAGTGGCCTACGAGCAGTACTTC
. . TRBJ1-1 TRBV11-2 CASSFGGRSGDTEAFF TGTGCCAGCAGCTTTGGGGGTCGGAGTGGGGACACTGAAGCTTTCTTT
many . TRBJ2-7 TRBV12-3/TRBV12-4 CASSSTRGGEGYEQYF TGTGCCAGCAGTTCCACTAGGGGGGGCGAGGGATACGAGCAGTACTTC
. TRBD2 TRBJ2-1 TRBV20-1 CSARLAAHNEQFF TGCAGTGCTAGACTAGCGGCACACAATGAGCAGTTCTTC
many . TRBJ1-1 TRBV10-1 CASRTDRDPWGTEAFF TGCGCCAGCAGAACGGATCGAGACCCCTGGGGGACTGAAGCTTTCTTT
many . TRBJ2-5 TRBV30 CAWRRSQETQYF TGTGCCTGGAGACGCAGTCAAGAGACCCAGTACTTC
. . TRBJ2-5 TRBV2 CASSERTVSLETQYF TGTGCCAGCAGTGAAAGGACAGTCTCTTTAGAGACCCAGTACTTC
. TRBD2 TRBJ2-5 TRBV20-1 CSAPPLAGEVTQYF TGCAGTGCGCCGCCACTAGCGGGGGAAGTGACCCAGTACTTC